This TCR beta chain is drawn from a study of cytomegalovirus exposure and HLA in healthy donors. General study points: There were a few CMV-associated chains whose specificity for CMV antigens was confirmed in vitro. The authors listed over 150 TCR beta chains as cytomegalovirus-associated.

About this clone: Its specificity is unknown.

The CDR3 contains 14 residues. The V gene lost 3 bases and the J gene lost 7 bases, with 13 bases spanning the gap. CDR1 is MNHEY and CDR2 is SMNVEV in the germline V gene (reference sequence). The data were produced by immunoSEQ multiplex PCR, yet TCRdb's version contains in-frame clones alone and is incomplete. The sample records tens of thousands of clones, 88% being singletons. The origin of this receptor is a woman under 40 in good health and CMV-seronegative. The genes are TRBV27 and TRBJ2-1; D is possibly TRBD1 (6 bases). The sample was PBMCs. The CDR3 protein is CASSLLRQGNEQFF. The CDR3 nucleotides are TGTGCCAGCAGTTTGTTGCGTCAGGGGAATGAGCAGTTCTTC.